The entry below gives a single TCR beta chain sequence along with its context. Its antigen remains unidentified. This sample was included in a study of cytomegalovirus exposure and HLA in healthy donors. Points from the study as a whole: Sequencing had likely introduced a cluster of highly shared sequence variants as an artifact. TCR beta chain V- and J-gene trimming was linked, in a later analysis, to a missense variant in DCLRE1C.

Amplification used 60 Vbeta primers and 13 Jbeta primers. Here immunoSEQ multiplex PCR was the method, and the copy in TCRdb shows in-frame clones only, minus some. The table records about 61,000 clones, around 92% of them present only once. Unmatched junction bases numbered 1, after V lost 3 bases and J lost 3 bases. Germline V gene data show CDR1 as MDHEN and CDR2 as SYDVKM. This CDR3 has 13 amino acids. V gene TRBV28 combines with J gene TRBJ1-1, with 7 bases that match TRBD1. This TCR derives from a young man in good health and CMV-seropositive. Sequences were obtained from PBMCs. Here the CDR3 reads CASSFDRDTEAFF. CDR3 in DNA: TGTGCCAGCAGTTTCGACAGGGACACTGAAGCTTTCTTT.